What follows are 10 T cell receptor beta chains derived from one specimen sequenced in a study of OX40 agonist ivuxolimab in advanced cancers. Only in-frame clones appear in the TCRdb table, and some are missing; sequencing was by immunoSEQ multiplex PCR. Among about 100,000 clones listed, about 91% were seen once. The sequences come from CD4+ or CD8+ T cells sorted from blood, collected in a trial of the OX40 agonist ivuxolimab. Receptors were obtained from an adult with an advanced solid tumor such as melanoma, head and neck, liver or kidney cancer.

The chain has TRBV28 and TRBJ1-2, with D perhaps matching TRBD1 (5 bases). Germline CDR1 reads MDHEN; CDR2 reads SYDVKM. The CDR3 consists of 13 residues. Trimming left V 3 bases short and J 8 bases short, with 13 bases between. CDR3 nucleotide sequence: TGTGCCAGCAGTTTCCCAGGGATAAGGGGCTACACCTTC. Its translation is CASSFPGIRGYTF.

The chain has TRBV5-1 and TRBJ2-2, with 7 bases identical to TRBD2. J gave up 2 bases and V 2 bases, and 3 bases lay outside the gene matches. This CDR3 contains 15 residues. Germline V gene data show CDR1 as SGHRS and CDR2 as YFSETQ. The CDR3 nucleotides are TGCGCCAGCAGCTTTTCTAGCGGTAACACCGGGGAGCTGTTTTTT. Protein product: CASSFSSGNTGELFF.

The V call is TRBV7-2, the J call TRBJ1-5; 7 nucleotides agree with TRBD1. The CDR3 is 14 residues long. V shed 3 bases, J shed 3 bases, and the junction held 2 bases outside the gene matches. Germline CDR1 SGHTA, CDR2 FQGNSA. The chain's CDR3 is CASSFTGVNQPQHF. CDR3 in DNA: TGTGCCAGCAGCTTTACAGGGGTCAATCAGCCCCAGCATTTT.

V is TRBV10-3 and J is TRBJ2-3; no clear D gene. Trimming left V 4 bases short and J 1 base short, with 3 bases between. Germline CDR1 reads ENHRY; CDR2 reads SYGVKD. This CDR3 has 12 residues. CDR3 amino acids: CAISGGTDTQYF. Written as DNA, the CDR3 is TGTGCCATCAGTGGGGGCACAGATACGCAGTATTTT.

The chain is built from TRBV6-5 and TRBJ2-7; 7 bases line up with TRBD1. Germline V gives CDR1 MNHEY, CDR2 SVGAGI. The V gene end was trimmed by 4 bases and the J gene end by 2 bases; junction bases not matched to a gene: 8. CDR3 length equals 15 residues. CDR3 sequence reads: CASSWSQGQTYEQYF. CDR3 DNA: TGTGCCAGCAGTTGGTCACAGGGACAGACCTACGAGCAGTACTTC.

The chain employs TRBV18 and TRBJ1-4, with a possible D match to TRBD1 (5 bases). In germline, CDR1 is KGHSH, CDR2 LQKENI. The CDR3 is 14 residues long. The ends were cut back, 6 bases at V and 3 bases at J, with 11 bases in the middle. This CDR3 is CASSVTVSNEKLFF. For the CDR3, the DNA is TGTGCCAGCTCGGTGACAGTTTCTAATGAAAAACTGTTTTTT.

The chain uses TRBV2 and TRBJ2-6; D is unresolved. V lost 7 bases to trimming and J lost 2 bases, with 6 bases between them. CDR3 length: 13 amino acids. CDR1 SNHLY and CDR2 FYNNEI come from the germline V gene. CDR3 sequence reads: CASKITGANVLTF. The DNA of the CDR3 is TGTGCCAGCAAGATAACTGGGGCCAACGTCCTGACTTTC.

This sequence joins TRBV10-3 and TRBJ1-2, with 8 positions matching TRBD1. Germline assignment: CDR1 ENHRY and CDR2 SYGVKD. The CDR3 is 13 amino acids. Trimming removed 1 base from V and 6 bases from J; junction bases left unmatched: 1. CDR3 in DNA: TGTGCCATCAGTGAGTTGACAGGGGATGGCTACACCTTC. Its translation: CAISELTGDGYTF.

The chain joins TRBV4-3 to TRBJ2-7; D unresolved. The V end was cut by 2 bases, the J end by 2 bases, with 10 bases between. The germline V gene has CDR1 LGHNA and CDR2 YSLEER. The CDR3 extends over 14 amino acids. CDR3: CASSQHSQAYEQYF. CDR3 nucleotides: TGCGCCAGCAGCCAACATTCCCAAGCCTACGAGCAGTACTTC.

About this clone: At one boundary the junction diverges from the germline segment, which might be a read error. This chain connects TRBV27 to TRBJ2-1, with 11 bases aligning to TRBD1. The CDR3 contains 14 residues. Germline loops: CDR1 MNHEY, CDR2 SMNVEV (reference sequence). The CDR3, as DNA: TGTGCCAGCAGCAGGACAGGGGGCTACGATGAGCAGTTCTTC. The encoded protein is CASSRTGGYDEQFF.